One sample yielded the 7 T cell receptor beta chains listed below, sequenced in a study of post-analysis software for immune sequencing data. Whole-study results and caveats: Relative to controls, patients had roughly five TRBV segments at higher frequency, with TRBV5-6, TRBV5-1 and TRBV20-1 among these.

cDNA libraries for TCR beta contained unique molecular identifiers. MiXCR, applied by TCRdb to the PCR reads, yields one record per CDR3 protein. The table has 430,000 or so distinct CDR3 sequences, roughly 40% seen once. The antigens for these receptors are not known. The specimen sequenced was blood. These receptors were taken from a girl aged 2 to 9 with multiple sclerosis.

In its sample, this clonotype was seen a few times. The rearrangement joins TRBV7-2 to TRBJ2-1; D unclear. The length of the CDR3 is 15 residues. Trimming cost V 5 bases and J 9 bases, with 20 bases left between them. CDR1 and CDR2 from the germline V gene are SGHTA and FQGNSA. CDR3 in amino acids: CASSPVRADVSEQFF. DNA for the CDR3: TGTGCCAGCAGCCCAGTACGGGCCGATGTGAGTGAGCAGTTCTTC. Combining the CDR3 with reference TRBV7-2 and TRBJ2-1 gives the whole variable domain GAGVSQSPSNKVTEKGKDVELRCDPISGHTALYWYRQSLGQGLEFLIYFQGNSAPDKSGLPSDRFSAERTGGSVSTLTIQRTQQEDSAVYLCASSPVRADVSEQFFGPGTRLTVL.

On this clonotype: An end of the junction does not agree with germline; a read error may underlie this. The V gene is TRBV7-3, the J gene TRBJ2-7; D remains ambiguous. Germline lookup yields CDR1 SGHTA and CDR2 FQGTGA. The CDR3 sequence is 13 residues long. The CDR3 bases are TGTGCCAGCAGCCTAACCCCCCTCTACGAGCAGTACTTC. Translation: CASSLTPLYEQYF.

The rearrangement uses TRBV7-9 and TRBJ2-5; D call uncertain. The germline gives CDR1 SEHNR, CDR2 FQNEAQ (reference sequence). V lost 1 base and J 3 bases, leaving 9 bases between the germline ends. This CDR3 contains 14 residues. The DNA for the CDR3 is TGTGCCAGCAGCTTAGTGTCAGTGAAAGAGACCCAGTACTTC. Amino acids: CASSLVSVKETQYF.

J is TRBJ1-4 and V is TRBV5-1, with 12 bases that match TRBD1. The CDR3 length is 17 residues. The germline CDR1 and CDR2 sequences are SGHRS and YFSETQ. The junction had 5 bases not matched to a gene; V was cut back by 0 bases and J by 5 bases. The CDR3: CASSLAGTGGRNEKLFF. Written as DNA, the CDR3 is TGCGCCAGCAGCTTGGCCGGGACAGGGGGCAGGAATGAAAAACTGTTTTTT.

This clonotype was counted between two and nine times. This sequence joins TRBV20-1 and TRBJ2-5, with D uncertain. The CDR3 spans 14 residues. V lost 2 bases and J lost 3, with 13 bases in between. The V gene's germline CDR1 is DFQATT and CDR2 SNEGSKA (reference sequence). CDR3 amino acids: CSARKPEWEETQYF. In nucleotides, the CDR3 is TGCAGTGCTAGAAAACCCGAGTGGGAAGAGACCCAGTACTTC.

The V call is TRBV6-4, the J call TRBJ1-5; tentative D call: TRBD1 (6 bases). V shed 5 bases and J shed 0 bases, with 14 bases lying between them. The CDR3 totals 16 residues. Looked up from germline, CDR1 is MRHNA and CDR2 is SNTAGT. CDR3 in DNA: TGTGCCAGCAGTATGGACAGCCCGTATAGCAATCAGCCCCAGCATTTT. This gives the protein CASSMDSPYSNQPQHF.

This clonotype is a singleton in its sample. The chain links TRBV20-1 to TRBJ2-4; unclear D gene. The CDR3 runs to 13 residues. The V and J ends lost 7 bases and 0 bases respectively, with 10 bases between them. CDR1 is DFQATT, CDR2 SNEGSKA, per germline (reference sequence). The CDR3 spells CSVGAAAKNIQYF. The CDR3 DNA reads TGCAGTGTCGGAGCAGCAGCCAAAAACATTCAGTACTTC.